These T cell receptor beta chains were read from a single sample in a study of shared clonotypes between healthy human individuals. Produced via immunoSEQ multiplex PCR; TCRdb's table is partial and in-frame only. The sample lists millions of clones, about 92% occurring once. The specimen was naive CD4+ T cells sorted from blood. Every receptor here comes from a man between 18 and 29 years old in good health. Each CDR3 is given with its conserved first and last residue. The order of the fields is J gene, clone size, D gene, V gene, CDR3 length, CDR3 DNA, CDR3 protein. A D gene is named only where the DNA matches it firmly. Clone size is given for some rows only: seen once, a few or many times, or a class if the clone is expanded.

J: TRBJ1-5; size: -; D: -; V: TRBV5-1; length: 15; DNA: TGCGCCAGCAGCTTGGCCTCAGGGGGCAATCAGCCCCAGCATTTT; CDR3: CASSLASGGNQPQHF
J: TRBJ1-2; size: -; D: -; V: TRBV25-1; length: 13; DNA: TGTGCCAGCAGTGCCAACCGGGGCCGCGGCTACACCTTC; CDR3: CASSANRGRGYTF
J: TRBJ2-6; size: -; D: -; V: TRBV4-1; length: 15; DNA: TGCGCCAGCTGTTGGTCCCCCTCTGGGGCCAACGTCCTGACTTTC; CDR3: CASCWSPSGANVLTF
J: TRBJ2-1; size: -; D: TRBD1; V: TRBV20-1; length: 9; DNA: TGCAGTGTGCCGGGACAGGGGTTCTTC; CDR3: CSVPGQGFF
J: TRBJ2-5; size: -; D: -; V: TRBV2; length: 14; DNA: TGTGCCAGCAGTGTCGACTCTAGTTCGGAGACCCAGTACTTC; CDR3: CASSVDSSSETQYF
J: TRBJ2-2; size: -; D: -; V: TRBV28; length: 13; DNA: TGTGCCAGCAGATTCAGTAACACCGGGGAGCTGTTTTTT; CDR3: CASRFSNTGELFF
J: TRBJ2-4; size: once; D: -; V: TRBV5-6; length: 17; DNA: TGTGCCAGCAGCGCCCTGGTTTCCAAGGGTCCCAAAAACATTCAGTACTTC; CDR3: CASSALVSKGPKNIQYF
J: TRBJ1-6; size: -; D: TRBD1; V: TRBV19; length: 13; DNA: TGTGCCACTAAGGGACAGAATAATTCACCCCTCCACTTT; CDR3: CATKGQNNSPLHF
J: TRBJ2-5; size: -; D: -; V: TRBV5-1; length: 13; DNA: TGCGCCAGCAGCTTGGAAGGTTCAGAGACCCAGTACTTC; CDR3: CASSLEGSETQYF
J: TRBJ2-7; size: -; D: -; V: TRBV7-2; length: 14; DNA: TGTGCCAGCAGCTTAAGGACATTACTCTACGAGCAGTACTTC; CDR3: CASSLRTLLYEQYF
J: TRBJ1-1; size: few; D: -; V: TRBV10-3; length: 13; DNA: TGTGCCATCAGTGAGGGGGTGAACACTGAAGCTTTCTTT; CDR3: CAISEGVNTEAFF
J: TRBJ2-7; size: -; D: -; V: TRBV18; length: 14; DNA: TGTGCCAGCTCACCCGGCCGAAGGACCTACGAGCAGTACTTC; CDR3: CASSPGRRTYEQYF
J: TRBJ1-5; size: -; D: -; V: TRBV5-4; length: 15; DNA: TGTGCCAGCAGCTTTCAGGGAAGGGACAATCAGCCCCAGCATTTT; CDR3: CASSFQGRDNQPQHF
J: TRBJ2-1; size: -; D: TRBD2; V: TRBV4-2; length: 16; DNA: TGTGCCAGCAGCCAAGCCAGCGGGGTCCCCTACAATGAGCAGTTCTTC; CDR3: CASSQASGVPYNEQFF
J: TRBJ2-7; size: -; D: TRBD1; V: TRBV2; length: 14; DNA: TGTGCCAGCAGTGGGACAGGGAATTCCTACGAGCAGTACTTC; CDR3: CASSGTGNSYEQYF
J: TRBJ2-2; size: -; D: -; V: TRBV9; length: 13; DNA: TGTGCCAGCAGCGTAACCCACACCGGGGAGCTGTTTTTT; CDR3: CASSVTHTGELFF
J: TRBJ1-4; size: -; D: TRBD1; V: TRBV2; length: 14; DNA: TGTGCCAGCAGCGGGACAGGGGCTAATGAAAAACTGTTTTTT; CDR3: CASSGTGANEKLFF
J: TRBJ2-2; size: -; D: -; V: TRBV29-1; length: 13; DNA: TGCAGCGTTGGGTCAGGGTCGGGCGGGGAGCTGTTTTTT; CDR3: CSVGSGSGGELFF
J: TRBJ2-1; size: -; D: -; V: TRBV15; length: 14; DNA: TGTGCCACCAGCGGGGGGAGGCAGTACAATGAGCAGTTCTTC; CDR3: CATSGGRQYNEQFF
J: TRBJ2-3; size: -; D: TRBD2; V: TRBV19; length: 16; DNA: TGTGCCAGTAGTGGCACTAGCGGGGGGCACACAGATACGCAGTATTTT; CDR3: CASSGTSGGHTDTQYF
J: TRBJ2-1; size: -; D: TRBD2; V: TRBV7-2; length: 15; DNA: TGTGCCAGCAGTCAAAGTAGCGGGACCCCGCGGGAGCAGTTCTTC; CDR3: CASSQSSGTPREQFF
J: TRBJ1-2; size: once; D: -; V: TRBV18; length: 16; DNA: TGTGCCAGCTCACCAAACCCGGACACCGCAGCCTATGGCTACACCTTC; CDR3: CASSPNPDTAAYGYTF
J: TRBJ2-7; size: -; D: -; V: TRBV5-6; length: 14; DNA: TGTGCCAGCAGCTTGGGGAGTGGGCTAGACGAGCAGTACTTC; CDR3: CASSLGSGLDEQYF
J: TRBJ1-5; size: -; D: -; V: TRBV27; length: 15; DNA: TGTGCCAGCAGTTTATCGGGGGGACTCAATCAGCCCCAGCATTTT; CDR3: CASSLSGGLNQPQHF
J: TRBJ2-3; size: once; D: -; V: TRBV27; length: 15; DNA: TGTGCCAGCAGTTTCGGGGCCAGGGCCACTGATACGCAGTATTTT; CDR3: CASSFGARATDTQYF
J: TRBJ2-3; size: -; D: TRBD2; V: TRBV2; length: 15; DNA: TGTGCCAGCAGTGGGGCGGGGGGGCGAACAGATACGCAGTATTTT; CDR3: CASSGAGGRTDTQYF
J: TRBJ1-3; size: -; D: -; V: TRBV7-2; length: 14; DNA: TGTGCCAGCAGCTCAACAGGCGGCGGAAACACCATATATTTT; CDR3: CASSSTGGGNTIYF
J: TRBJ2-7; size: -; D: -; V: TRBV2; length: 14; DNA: TGTGCCAGCAGTGAAATAGGTGGCAGGGGCGAGCAGTACTTC; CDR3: CASSEIGGRGEQYF
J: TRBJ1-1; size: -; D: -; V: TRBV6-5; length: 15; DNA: TGTGCCAGCAGTTACTCGGGGGGCAGCAACACTGAAGCTTTCTTT; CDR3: CASSYSGGSNTEAFF
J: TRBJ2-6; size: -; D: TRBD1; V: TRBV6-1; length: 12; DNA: TGTAAGGGGGCTTCTGGGGCCAACGTCCTGACTTTC; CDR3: CKGASGANVLTF
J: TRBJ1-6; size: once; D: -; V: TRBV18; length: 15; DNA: TGTGCCAGCTCAGCCGCAGGAGCCTATAATTCACCCCTCCACTTT; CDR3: CASSAAGAYNSPLHF
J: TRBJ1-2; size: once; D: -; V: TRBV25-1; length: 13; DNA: TGTGCCAGCAGTGAACAGGGGAACTATGGCTACACCTTC; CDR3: CASSEQGNYGYTF
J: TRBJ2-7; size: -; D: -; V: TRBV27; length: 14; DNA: TGTGCCAGCAGTTCCATGGGAGGCCCCTACGAGCAGTACTTC; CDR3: CASSSMGGPYEQYF
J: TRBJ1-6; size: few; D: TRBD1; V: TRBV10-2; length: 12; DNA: TGCGCCAGTAAGACAGGGGATTCACCCCTCCACTTT; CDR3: CASKTGDSPLHF
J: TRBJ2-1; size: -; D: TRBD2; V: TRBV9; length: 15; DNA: TGTGCCAGCAGCGTAATAGCGGGAGGTCTGGATGAGCAGTTCTTC; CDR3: CASSVIAGGLDEQFF
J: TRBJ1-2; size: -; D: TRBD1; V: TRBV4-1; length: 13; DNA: TGCGCCAGCAGCCAGTGGACAGGGTTTGGCTACACCTTC; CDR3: CASSQWTGFGYTF
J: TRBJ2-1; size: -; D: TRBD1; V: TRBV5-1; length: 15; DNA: TGCGCCAGCCGGGGAGGGACAGGGGGAATCAATGAGCAGTTCTTC; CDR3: CASRGGTGGINEQFF
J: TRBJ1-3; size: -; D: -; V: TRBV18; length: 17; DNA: TGTGCCAGCTCACCACCTCCCCCCAGACTCTCTGGAAACACCATATATTTT; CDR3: CASSPPPPRLSGNTIYF
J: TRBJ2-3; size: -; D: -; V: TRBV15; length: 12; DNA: TGTGCCACCAGCAGGAGATCAGATACGCAGTATTTT; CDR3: CATSRRSDTQYF
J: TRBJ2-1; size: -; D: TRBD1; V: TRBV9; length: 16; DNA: TGTGCCAGCAGCCCACTGGGGGGACAGGCCTACAATGAGCAGTTCTTC; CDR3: CASSPLGGQAYNEQFF
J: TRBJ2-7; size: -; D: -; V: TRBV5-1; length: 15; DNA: TGCGCCAGCAGCTCCCAAACATCGACCCTCTACGAGCAGTACTTC; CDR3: CASSSQTSTLYEQYF
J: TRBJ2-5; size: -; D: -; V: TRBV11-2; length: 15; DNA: TGTGCCAGCAGCCCAGGGACGCGGCCCGAAATGACCCAGTACTTC; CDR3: CASSPGTRPEMTQYF
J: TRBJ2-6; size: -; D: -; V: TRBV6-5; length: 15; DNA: TGTGCCAGCAGGCAAGCCGGATCTGGGGCCAACGTCCTGACTTTC; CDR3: CASRQAGSGANVLTF
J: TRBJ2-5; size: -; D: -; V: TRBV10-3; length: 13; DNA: TGTGCCATCAGTGATCGGGGCCAAGAGACCCAGTACTTC; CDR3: CAISDRGQETQYF
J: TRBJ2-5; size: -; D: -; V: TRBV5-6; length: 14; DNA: TGTGCCAGCAGCTCCTGGTCTGGAGGTGAGACCCAGTACTTC; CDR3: CASSSWSGGETQYF
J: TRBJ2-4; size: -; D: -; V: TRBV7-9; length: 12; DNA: TGTGCCAGCAGCTTTACTGGGGACATTCAGTACTTC; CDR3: CASSFTGDIQYF
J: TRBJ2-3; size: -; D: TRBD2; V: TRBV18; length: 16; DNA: TGTGCCAGCTCACCACTGGGACTAGCGGGAATAGATACGCAGTATTTT; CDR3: CASSPLGLAGIDTQYF
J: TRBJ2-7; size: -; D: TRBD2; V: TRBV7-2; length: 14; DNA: TGTGCCAGCAGCTTAGTGGCGGGAGGAGGGGAGCAGTACTTC; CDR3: CASSLVAGGGEQYF
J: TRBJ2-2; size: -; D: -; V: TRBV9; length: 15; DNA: TGTGCCAGCAGCGTCCTGGACAGTTACACCGGGGAGCTGTTTTTT; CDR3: CASSVLDSYTGELFF
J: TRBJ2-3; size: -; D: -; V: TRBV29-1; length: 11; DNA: TGCAGCGTTGAAGAGGCGGGTCTGCAGTATTTT; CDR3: CSVEEAGLQYF
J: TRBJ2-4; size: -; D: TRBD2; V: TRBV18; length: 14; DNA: TGTGCCAGCTCACCGGGACTAGCGGAAAACATTCAGTACTTC; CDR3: CASSPGLAENIQYF
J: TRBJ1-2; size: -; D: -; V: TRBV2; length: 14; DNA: TGTGCCTCCCGCCCGATGGGAGTTAACTATGGCTACACCTTC; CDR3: CASRPMGVNYGYTF
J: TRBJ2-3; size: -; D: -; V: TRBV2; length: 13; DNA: TGTGCCAGCATTCGGGAGTTCACAGATACGCAGTATTTT; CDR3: CASIREFTDTQYF
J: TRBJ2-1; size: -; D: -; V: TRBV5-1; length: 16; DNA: TGCGCCAGCAGCTTGGGTAGGTCTAGCGAATACAATGAGCAGTTCTTC; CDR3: CASSLGRSSEYNEQFF